A selection of T cell receptor beta chains follows, all from one sample in a study of T cells in pancreatic ductal adenocarcinoma. Sequencing was performed with immunoSEQ multiplex PCR; in TCRdb, only in-frame clones are kept and a portion is missing. The data hold approximately 97,000 clones, with nearly 95% observed a single time. The sample consisted of PBMCs. The receptors shown here come from a human donor with pancreatic ductal adenocarcinoma. CDR3s include the opening cysteine and the closing phenylalanine or tryptophan. A D gene is named only where the DNA matches it firmly. Clone size is stated in some rows and not others, as once, few, many or a class when expanded.

TRBV6-5	TRBD2	.	TRBJ2-7	TGTGCCAGCAGTTACGGGGGGGGACCCTACGAGCAGTACTTC	CASSYGGGPYEQYF
TRBV28	.	.	TRBJ2-7	TGTGCCAGCAGTTTATTAGGGACACCGGCCCGTGGGGTGCAGTACTTC	CASSLLGTPARGVQYF
TRBV19	TRBD1	.	TRBJ2-7	TGTGCCAGTAGTACGAACAGGGGTCCCCCCTACGAGCAGTACTTC	CASSTNRGPPYEQYF
TRBV28	.	.	TRBJ2-7	TGTGCCAGCAGTCTAGGGGGCTACGAGCAGTACTTC	CASSLGGYEQYF
TRBV13	TRBD2	.	TRBJ2-2	TGTGCCACTGAAGGAGCGGGAGGATTCACCGGGGAGCTGTTTTTT	CATEGAGGFTGELFF
TRBV7-2	.	.	TRBJ2-5	TGTGCCAGCAGCTTAGTCCAGGGCCAAGAGACCCAGTACTTC	CASSLVQGQETQYF
TRBV29-1	.	.	TRBJ2-1	TGCAGCGTTGACAGGTACGAAAATGAGCAGTTCTTC	CSVDRYENEQFF
TRBV10-1	.	.	TRBJ2-4	TGCGCCAGCGGTCCGCGGGTGGGAGCCAAAAACATTCAGTACTTC	CASGPRVGAKNIQYF
TRBV6-1	.	.	TRBJ1-5	TGTGCCAGCAATTGGGGGGGCCGGGAGCCCCAGCATTTT	CASNWGGREPQHF
TRBV27	TRBD1	.	TRBJ1-4	TGTGCCAGCAGGGGGACAGGAAATGAAAAACTGTTTTTT	CASRGTGNEKLFF
TRBV6-6	.	.	TRBJ1-3	TGTGCCAGCGCGACCAGGGAATCTGGAAACACCATATATTTT	CASATRESGNTIYF
TRBV7-2	.	.	TRBJ1-1	TGTGCCAGCAGCTTAGACGCAGTCGTACCGAACACTGAAGCTTTCTTT	CASSLDAVVPNTEAFF
TRBV13	TRBD2	.	TRBJ2-7	TGTGCCAGCAGCTTAGGTGGACTAGTTGTTGAGCAGTACTTC	CASSLGGLVVEQYF
TRBV13	TRBD2	.	TRBJ2-3	TGTGCCAGCAGCATAACCAGCGCGACGGGAGGCTCCACAGATACGCAGTATTTT	CASSITSATGGSTDTQYF
TRBV6-1	.	.	TRBJ2-7	TGTGCCAGCACCAACCCCCCGGGAGCATACGAGCAGTACTTC	CASTNPPGAYEQYF
TRBV25-1	TRBD2	.	TRBJ2-1	TGTGCCAGCAGTGAAGGCGATATGAGCGGGAGGCTCAATGAGCAGTTCTTC	CASSEGDMSGRLNEQFF
TRBV9	TRBD2	.	TRBJ2-7	TGTGCCAGCAGCGTGGGACTAGCGCTCTACGAGCAGTACTTC	CASSVGLALYEQYF
TRBV5-5	TRBD1	.	TRBJ2-2	TGTGCCAGCAGCTGGACAGGGGTCGTCGGGGAGCTGTTTTTT	CASSWTGVVGELFF
TRBV6-6	TRBD1	.	TRBJ2-7	TGTGCCTCCGGACAGGTCCCCTTCGAGCAGTACTTC	CASGQVPFEQYF
TRBV2	.	once	TRBJ2-2	TGTGCCAGCAGTGAGCAGGGATCGGAGAACACCGGGGAGCTGTTTTTT	CASSEQGSENTGELFF
TRBV6-1	.	.	TRBJ2-1	TGTGCCAGCAGTGAAGCCCCCGGTGGAGGGCGGTCCTACAATGAGCAGTTCTTC	CASSEAPGGGRSYNEQFF
TRBV15	.	.	TRBJ2-5	TGTGCCACCAGCAGAGGGAAAAGCGCTGGAATGGAGACCCAGTACTTC	CATSRGKSAGMETQYF
TRBV5-1	TRBD2	.	TRBJ2-5	TGCGCCAGCAGCTTGGGACTAGCGGGAGGAGGTGAGACCCAGTACTTC	CASSLGLAGGGETQYF
TRBV5-1	.	.	TRBJ2-1	TGCGCCAGCGGGGCACAGGGTGGATACAATGAGCAGTTCTTC	CASGAQGGYNEQFF
TRBV2	TRBD1	.	TRBJ2-7	TGTGCCAGCAGCAAGACAGGGTCCCCCTACGAGCAGTACTTC	CASSKTGSPYEQYF
TRBV4-1	TRBD1	.	TRBJ2-7	TGCGCCAGCAGCCATCCGGGACAGGGAAGCTACGAGCAGTACTTC	CASSHPGQGSYEQYF
TRBV27	.	once	TRBJ2-1	TGTGCCAGCAGTTTACTGAGTCCCAGGACAGACAATGAGCAGTTCTTC	CASSLLSPRTDNEQFF
TRBV6-5	TRBD1	.	TRBJ1-2	TGTGCCAGCAGTTACGCCCAGGGGGTTGGCGGCTACACCTTC	CASSYAQGVGGYTF
TRBV5-1	TRBD2	.	TRBJ2-3	TGCGCCAGCGGATCCGGGAGGGCCACAGATACGCAGTATTTT	CASGSGRATDTQYF
TRBV13	TRBD2	.	TRBJ2-1	TGTGCCAGCAGCTCCCTAGCGGGGCTGGGGTTCTTC	CASSSLAGLGFF
TRBV28	.	.	TRBJ2-7	TGTGCCAGCAGTCCTTCCGGGACATCGGTCTACGAGCAGTACTTC	CASSPSGTSVYEQYF
TRBV5-1	TRBD2	.	TRBJ2-5	TGCGCCAGCGCAGCAGCGGGAGTATTAGAGACCCAGTACTTC	CASAAAGVLETQYF
TRBV5-5	.	once	TRBJ1-2	TGTGCCAGCCAGGGGTACTATGGCTACACCTTC	CASQGYYGYTF
TRBV7-9	.	.	TRBJ2-1	TGTGCCAGCAGCTTACGAGCGGAAGAGCAGTTCTTC	CASSLRAEEQFF
TRBV7-3	TRBD2	.	TRBJ2-1	TGTGCCAGCAGCATCTCTAGCGGGAGTATCAATGAGCAGTTCTTC	CASSISSGSINEQFF
TRBV6-1	TRBD1	.	TRBJ1-2	TGTGCCAGCAGTGTAACAGGGGGTAGGGGCTACACCTTC	CASSVTGGRGYTF
TRBV9	.	.	TRBJ2-5	TGTGCCAGCAGCGCCTTCCGACAGGCAGGAGAGACCCAGTACTTC	CASSAFRQAGETQYF
TRBV11-2	.	.	TRBJ2-1	TGTGCCAGCAGAGACTTCACGAGCTCCTACAATGAGCAGTTCTTC	CASRDFTSSYNEQFF
TRBV28	.	.	TRBJ1-1	TGTGCCAGCAGTTTTAGGGGCAGGGGAGGGACTGAAGCTTTCTTT	CASSFRGRGGTEAFF
TRBV6-5	.	.	TRBJ1-3	TGTGCCAGCAGTTACGGCGGGGATGGAAACACCATATATTTT	CASSYGGDGNTIYF
TRBV6-5	.	.	TRBJ2-2	TGTGCCAGCAGCCTAGACAGGTTCAACACCGGGGAGCTGTTTTTT	CASSLDRFNTGELFF
TRBV18	TRBD2	.	TRBJ2-1	TGTGCCAGCTCCCCCGGACTAGCGGGAGTGGGAGACAATGAGCAGTTCTTC	CASSPGLAGVGDNEQFF
TRBV18	.	.	TRBJ2-7	TGTGCCAGCTCACCGAGGACAGAGATCTACGAGCAGTACTTC	CASSPRTEIYEQYF
TRBV29-1	TRBD2	.	TRBJ2-1	TGCAGCGCTGCAGCGGGGAGGGACCATGAGCAGTTCTTC	CSAAAGRDHEQFF
TRBV18	TRBD2	.	TRBJ2-1	TGTGCCAGCTCACTTGGACTAGCGGGAGAATGGAATGAGCAGTTCTTC	CASSLGLAGEWNEQFF
TRBV7-3	.	.	TRBJ2-3	TGTGCCAGCAGCCCCATACTCAGCACAGATACGCAGTATTTT	CASSPILSTDTQYF
TRBV2	TRBD2	.	TRBJ2-3	TGTGCCAGCAGGCTGACTAGCGGGACAGATACGCAGTATTTT	CASRLTSGTDTQYF
TRBV19	.	.	TRBJ2-1	TGTGCCAGTAGTAATCGGGGTCCTGAGCAGTTCTTC	CASSNRGPEQFF
TRBV6-1	.	few	TRBJ2-7	TGTGCCAGCAGTGAAAATGGGCGCGAGCAGTACTTC	CASSENGREQYF
TRBV28	.	.	TRBJ1-1	TGTGCCAGCAGTTATCCGGGGGCTGAAGCTTTCTTT	CASSYPGAEAFF
TRBV10-2	.	.	TRBJ1-2	TGCGCCAGCAGTGGACAGCGTAACTATGGCTACACCTTC	CASSGQRNYGYTF
TRBV7-3	TRBD1	.	TRBJ1-1	TGTGCCAGCAGCTCTGGACAGGGAACTGAAGCTTTCTTT	CASSSGQGTEAFF
TRBV18	.	few	TRBJ1-2	TGTGCCAGCTCGAGAACAGAAAACTATGGCTACACCTTC	CASSRTENYGYTF
TRBV18	TRBD2	few	TRBJ2-1	TGTGCCAGCTCACCACAGCGGGAGCTGAACAATGAGCAGTTCTTC	CASSPQRELNNEQFF
TRBV19	.	.	TRBJ2-2	TGTGCCAGTAAACGGACTAACACCGGGGAGCTGTTTTTT	CASKRTNTGELFF
TRBV9	.	.	TRBJ2-2	TGTGCCAGCAGCGATGGGGAGGGGGGGGCGAAAACCGGGGAGCTGTTTTTT	CASSDGEGGAKTGELFF
TRBV28	.	.	TRBJ2-7	TGTGCCAGCAGTGCATTGGGGGGAGGGGGCTCCTACGAGCAGTACTTC	CASSALGGGGSYEQYF
TRBV7-9	.	once	TRBJ2-7	TGTGCCAGCAGGCGGGGCCTGGACGAGCAGTACTTC	CASRRGLDEQYF
TRBV5-4	.	.	TRBJ2-5	TGTGCCAGCAGCGCGCAAGAGACCCAGTACTTC	CASSAQETQYF
TRBV10-3	TRBD2	.	TRBJ2-3	TGTGCCATCAGTGCCGGGACTAGCGGGACAGATACGCAGTATTTT	CAISAGTSGTDTQYF